Below, 30 T cell receptor beta chains from the same sample are listed, as sequenced in a study of T cell repertoires in cytomegalovirus infection. One entry per CDR3 protein, called by TCRdb with MiXCR from the reads. The table lists about 440,000 distinct CDR3 sequences, roughly 31% of them singletons. The material sequenced was PBMCs. These receptors were taken from a human donor in good health (CMV status not recorded). Some clones in this sample may be carry-over from other donors' samples.

In regard to this clonotype: The junction differs from germline at one of its ends, possibly a read error. V is TRBV2 and J is TRBJ1-5; 7 positions match TRBD1. CDR1 is SNHLY and CDR2 is FYNNEI in the germline V gene. CDR3 length: 15 residues. CDR3 residues: CASTGGDSSNHPQHF. CDR3 nucleotide sequence: TGTGCCAGCACTGGGGGGGACAGTAGCAATCATCCCCAGCATTTT.

This clonotype was detected ten times or more. This sequence joins TRBV7-9 and TRBJ1-4; D may be TRBD1 (5 bases). Germline loops: CDR1 SEHNR, CDR2 FQNEAQ (reference sequence). Trimming shortened V by 4 bases and J by 8 bases, and 14 bases separated the two germline ends. The CDR3 spans 14 residues. The chain's CDR3 is CASSSGLLREKLFF. The CDR3 coding sequence is TGTGCCAGCAGCTCGGGACTCCTGAGAGAAAAACTGTTTTTT.

This chain connects TRBV7-6 to TRBJ1-2, with 9 nucleotides matching TRBD1. J gave up 7 bases and V 5 bases, and 14 bases lay outside the gene matches. The CDR3 consists of 16 residues. From germline, CDR1 is SGHVS and CDR2 FNYEAQ. Here the CDR3 reads CASSRSRDRVVGGYTF. As DNA, the CDR3 is TGTGCCAGCAGCCGCTCCCGGGACAGGGTGGTAGGTGGCTACACCTTC.

The chain uses TRBV20-1 and TRBJ1-3, with D hard to call. Deletions cut 0 bases from V and 10 bases from J, with 22 bases between. CDR3 length: 16 residues. Germline CDR1 and CDR2: DFQATT and SNEGSKA (reference sequence). The CDR3 here is CSARDLRAQGFRTIYF. For the CDR3, the DNA is TGCAGTGCTAGAGATTTACGGGCACAAGGCTTTAGAACCATATATTTT.

Points on this clonotype: Because it lacks the conserved phenylalanine or tryptophan at the end, this CDR3 is likely a read error. The rearrangement uses TRBV4-1 and TRBJ2-1; tentatively, D is TRBD2 (5 bases). This CDR3 comprises 17 residues. Germline V lookup: CDR1 MGHRA, CDR2 YSYEKL. The germline V and J ends were trimmed by 0 bases and 0 bases, with 12 bases remaining between them. The CDR3 loop reads CASSQDVSGSSYNEQFL. As DNA, the CDR3 is TGCGCCAGCAGCCAAGATGTATCGGGAAGCTCCTACAATGAGCAGTTCTTA.

The rearrangement uses TRBV28 and TRBJ1-1; TRBD1 matches at 7 bases. V lost 8 bases and J lost 6; bases outside the gene matches: 9. The CDR3 is made up of 13 amino acids. Per the germline V gene, CDR1 is MDHEN and CDR2 is SYDVKM. The CDR3 loop reads CASESDRASEAFF. CDR3 in DNA: TGTGCCAGCGAATCCGACAGGGCTTCTGAAGCTTTCTTT.

The chain uses TRBV14 and TRBJ1-2; 7 nucleotides line up with TRBD1. This CDR3 spans 13 amino acids. Per germline, CDR1 SGHDN and CDR2 FVKESK. Losses at the gene ends were 3 bases for V and 9 bases for J; bases not matched to a gene: 7. CDR3 residues: CASSHKTGFRYTF. CDR3 coding DNA: TGTGCCAGCAGCCACAAGACAGGGTTTCGCTACACCTTC.

This clonotype occurred a few times. The chain uses TRBV20-1 and TRBJ1-3, with 7 bases fitting TRBD1. CDR1 and CDR2 from the germline V gene are DFQATT and SNEGSKA (reference sequence). V lost 4 bases and J lost 3; bases outside the gene matches: 12. The CDR3 sequence is 16 residues long. In DNA form, the CDR3 reads TGCAGTGCTACAGTTGGACAGGCGAGCTTTGGAAACACCATATATTTT. This gives the protein CSATVGQASFGNTIYF.

This clonotype was observed at least ten times. The chain carries TRBV7-6 and TRBJ1-1; the D is unclear. Germline values: CDR1 SGHVS, CDR2 FNYEAQ. Trimming shortened V by 1 base and J by 3 bases, and 6 bases separated the two germline ends. The CDR3 runs to 13 residues. The CDR3 spells CASSLGPYTEAFF. The CDR3 nucleotides read TGTGCCAGCAGCTTAGGACCGTACACTGAAGCTTTCTTT. Combining the CDR3 with reference TRBV7-6 and TRBJ1-1 gives the whole variable domain GAGVSQSPRYKVTKRGQDVALRCDPISGHVSLYWYRQALGQGPEFLTYFNYEAQQDKSGLPNDRFSAERPEGSISTLTIQRTEQRDSAMYRCASSLGPYTEAFFGQGTRLTVV.

This chain uses TRBV11-2 with TRBJ1-2, with 9 nucleotides matching TRBD1. Looked up from germline, CDR1 is SGHAT and CDR2 is FQNNGV. The CDR3 consists of 18 residues. The junction had 16 bases not matched to a gene; V was cut back by 0 bases and J by 8 bases. The CDR3 nucleotides are TGTGCCAGCAGCTTAGATCTTAAGGGACAGGGTAGGCTAGGCGGCTACACCTTC. Its translation is CASSLDLKGQGRLGGYTF.

This chain uses TRBV4-2 with TRBJ1-2; the D is unclear. The CDR3 length is 14 residues. Germline V gene lookup returns CDR1 LGHNA and CDR2 YNFKEQ. V dropped 0 bases and J dropped 8 bases, with 13 bases sitting between them. The CDR3 spells CASSQDGSLGGYTF. The CDR3 coding sequence is TGTGCCAGCAGCCAAGACGGGAGCCTTGGGGGCTACACCTTC.

This clonotype was recorded many times. J is TRBJ1-1 and V is TRBV7-2; D gene unclear. V was pared by 3 bases and J by 2 bases, with 10 bases between. The CDR3 loop spans 14 amino acids. CDR1 and CDR2 (germline): SGHTA, FQGNSA. The CDR3 DNA follows: TGTGCCAGCAGCTTCGGGCGGGGAAACACTGAAGCTTTCTTT. Amino acids: CASSFGRGNTEAFF.

This clonotype was seen a handful of times. The chain links TRBV4-1 to TRBJ2-1; D is perhaps TRBD1 (6 bases). V lost 4 bases and J 7 bases, leaving 11 bases between the germline ends. Germline V gene lookup returns CDR1 MGHRA and CDR2 YSYEKL. The CDR3 has 13 amino acids. The CDR3 nucleotides read TGCGCCAGCAGCCCAAGGGGGATAAATGAGCAGTTCTTC. Protein: CASSPRGINEQFF.

Worth noting for this clonotype: This may come from a read error, since a much larger clone is one base off. The chain uses TRBV4-3 and TRBJ1-4; D uncertain. CDR3 length: 14 residues. Germline CDR1 reads LGHNA; CDR2 reads YSLEER. DNA for the CDR3: TGCTCCAGCAGCCAAGGGCGAGCGGACGAAAAACTGTTTTTT. Translated, it gives CSSSQGRADEKLFF.

This sequence joins TRBV4-1 and TRBJ1-2; D gene unclear. CDR3 length: 15 residues. CDR1 is MGHRA, CDR2 YSYEKL, per germline. Trimming shortened V by 0 bases and J by 4 bases, and 12 bases separated the two germline ends. This chain's CDR3 is CASSQDPTDSYGYTF. The CDR3 region has the DNA TGCGCCAGCAGCCAAGATCCTACCGATTCCTATGGCTACACCTTC.

The chain links TRBV5-1 to TRBJ1-4; D gene ambiguous. Germline assignment: CDR1 SGHRS and CDR2 YFSETQ. V was cut by 5 bases and J by 4 bases, with 18 bases left in between. The CDR3 has 16 residues. CDR3 sequence: CASSRGSTDFNEKLFF. The CDR3 DNA follows: TGCGCCAGCAGTCGAGGCTCGACGGACTTTAATGAAAAACTGTTTTTT.

The V and J genes are TRBV5-5 and TRBJ2-3, with TRBD2 matching 7 bases. The junction had 10 bases not matched to a gene; V was cut back by 3 bases and J by 9 bases. The CDR3 is 14 amino acids. The germline CDR1 and CDR2 sequences are SGHKS and YYEKEE (reference sequence). The CDR3 reads CASSWTSTAETQYF. The CDR3 bases are TGTGCCAGCAGCTGGACTAGTACCGCGGAGACGCAGTATTTT.

This clonotype was counted a few times. The rearrangement uses TRBV7-2 and TRBJ2-5; D may match TRBD1 or TRBD2 (5 bases each). Germline loops: CDR1 SGHTA, CDR2 FQGNSA. Trimming cost V 4 bases and J 0 bases, with 9 bases left between them. The CDR3 is made up of 14 amino acids. CDR3 sequence: CASSWGRDQETQYF. The DNA for the CDR3 is TGTGCCAGCAGCTGGGGACGGGACCAAGAGACCCAGTACTTC.

This clonotype was counted ten times or more. This chain uses TRBV7-2 with TRBJ2-3, with D perhaps assigned TRBD1 or TRBD2 (6 bases each). V lost 6 bases and J lost 8, with 24 bases in between. Germline V gene data show CDR1 as SGHTA and CDR2 as FQGNSA. This CDR3 region has 16 residues. The CDR3 loop reads CASRGGQGSLKGTQYF. DNA for the CDR3: TGTGCCAGCAGAGGGGGGCAGGGGAGTCTTAAGGGTACGCAGTATTTT. Filled out from reference TRBV7-2 and TRBJ2-3, the complete variable domain reads GAGVSQSPSNKVTEKGKDVELRCDPISGHTALYWYRQSLGQGLEFLIYFQGNSAPDKSGLPSDRFSAERTGGSVSTLTIQRTQQEDSAVYLCASRGGQGSLKGTQYFGPGTRLTVL.

The table lists this clonotype with a few counts. This chain connects TRBV10-3 to TRBJ2-5, with 11 bases lining up with TRBD2. The germline CDR1 and CDR2 sequences are ENHRY and SYGVKD. This CDR3 spans 14 amino acids. V was pared by 6 bases and J by 4 bases, with 4 bases of the junction left unmatched. As DNA, the CDR3 is TGTGCCATCAGGGCCGGACTAGCGGGAGAGACCCAGTACTTC. This sequence encodes CAIRAGLAGETQYF.

There are many counts of this clonotype. The chain combines TRBV7-2 with TRBJ2-3; possibly TRBD2 for D (7 bases). This CDR3 is built from 16 residues. The germline CDR1 and CDR2 sequences are SGHTA and FQGNSA. V was trimmed by 6 bases and J by 2 bases, leaving 18 bases between them. CDR3 protein: CASRGVRGAPTDTQYF. CDR3 sequence (DNA): TGTGCCAGCAGGGGGGTTCGGGGGGCCCCCACAGATACGCAGTATTTT.

This chain links TRBV7-6 with TRBJ2-1, with 8 bases identical to TRBD2. Trimming cost V 3 bases and J 2 bases; bases outside gene matches: 3. The CDR3 totals 15 residues. Per the germline V gene, CDR1 is SGHVS and CDR2 is FNYEAQ. The CDR3 coding sequence is TGTGCCAGCAGCTTCGGGACTAGTACCTACAATGAGCAGTTCTTC. This codes for CASSFGTSTYNEQFF.

The J gene is TRBJ1-3, the V gene TRBV27; the D is unclear. The CDR3 has 13 residues. Deletions cut 4 bases from V and 3 bases from J, with 7 bases between. CDR1 is MNHEY, CDR2 SMNVEV, per germline (reference sequence). This CDR3 reads CASSSGIGNTIYF. CDR3 in DNA: TGTGCCAGCAGTTCGGGGATTGGAAACACCATATATTTT.

The V gene is TRBV2, the J gene TRBJ1-3; possibly TRBD1 for D (6 bases). V lost 6 bases and J 0 bases, leaving 12 bases between the germline ends. Looked up from germline, CDR1 is SNHLY and CDR2 is FYNNEI. The CDR3 has 15 amino acids. The CDR3 spells CASRGQPSSGNTIYF. The DNA of the CDR3 is TGTGCCAGCAGAGGACAGCCTAGCTCTGGAAACACCATATATTTT.

The rearrangement uses TRBV6-5 and TRBJ2-3; tentative D call: TRBD1 (6 bases). The CDR3 contains 16 residues. Trimming shortened V by 5 bases and J by 0 bases, and 15 bases separated the two germline ends. Germline V gives CDR1 MNHEY, CDR2 SVGAGI. The CDR3 loop reads CASSTTRQGSTDTQYF. Here the CDR3 DNA reads TGTGCCAGCAGTACCACAAGGCAGGGGAGCACAGATACGCAGTATTTT.

Turning to this clonotype: Just one base apart from a much larger clone, this may be a read error. The CDR3 end shows no conserved phenylalanine or tryptophan, and so a read error is likely. The chain employs TRBV2 and TRBJ1-4, with D perhaps matching TRBD1 (5 bases). The CDR3 is 14 residues long. Between the trimmed V and J ends, which lost 4 bases and 0 bases, there was a span of 6 bases. CDR1 is SNHLY and CDR2 is FYNNEI in the germline V gene. Here the CDR3 reads CASSVRATNEKLFL. The CDR3 DNA is TGTGCCAGCAGTGTCAGGGCAACTAATGAAAAACTGTTTCTT.

Concerning this clonotype itself: One end of the junction varies from germline; a read error may be responsible. The CDR3 region is CDSSNEKLFF. CDR3 nucleotide sequence: TGTGACAGCAGTAATGAAAAACTGTTTTTT. The V gene is TRBV2, the J gene TRBJ1-4; D ambiguous. This CDR3 is built from 10 residues. Germline V gives CDR1 SNHLY, CDR2 FYNNEI. Full variable domain (outside the CDR3, taken from reference TRBV2 and TRBJ1-4): EPEVTQTPSHQVTQMGQEVILRCVPISNHLYFYWYRQILGQKVEFLVSFYNNEISEKSEIFDDQFSVERPDGSNFTLKIRSTKLEDSAMYFCDSSNEKLFFGSGTQLSVL.

About this clonotype: A read error may explain this, as a much larger clone is one base away. The chain carries TRBV7-2 and TRBJ1-5; TRBD1 aligns across 8 bases. This CDR3 has 16 residues. The germline V gene encodes CDR1 SGHTA and CDR2 FQGNSA. The CDR3 DNA follows: TGTGCCAGCAGCTCAAGACAGGGGAGGTGGAATCAGCCCCAGCCTTTT. It codes for CASSSRQGRWNQPQPF.

The V call is TRBV12-3 or TRBV12-4, the J call TRBJ2-3, with 8 positions matching TRBD2. The CDR3 has 17 amino acids. Trimming cost V 6 bases and J 4 bases; bases outside gene matches: 15. CDR3 sequence reads: CASRGQSSGGSADTQYF. CDR3 DNA: TGTGCCAGCAGAGGCCAGTCGAGCGGGGGCTCCGCAGATACGCAGTATTTT.

This clonotype was seen a single time. The V call is TRBV12-3 or TRBV12-4, the J call TRBJ1-1, with D perhaps TRBD1 (5 bases). The CDR3 runs 15 residues. Trimming cost V 5 bases and J 1 base, with 14 bases left between them. The CDR3 is CASSARGGRNTEAFF. The CDR3 DNA follows: TGTGCCAGCAGTGCTCGGGGGGGGAGGAACACTGAAGCTTTCTTT.